This record looks at one T cell receptor (beta chain) sequence and its context. The table came from immunoSEQ multiplex PCR; TCRdb's copy has only in-frame clones and leaves some out. The sample has 400,000 to 500,000 clones, about nine tenths seen once. The data were taken from a study of control samples from healthy donors and cancer patients. The V and J ends lost 4 bases and 7 bases respectively, with 10 bases between them. CDR1 and CDR2 (germline): KGHDR, SFDVKD. This CDR3 region has 13 residues. The chain carries TRBV24-1 and TRBJ1-5; the D is unclear. This TCR was sampled from a man aged 35-49 years with head and neck cancer. Sequencing was carried out using PBMCs. CDR3 region: CATSEFEGQPQHF. The CDR3 DNA reads TGTGCCACCAGTGAATTTGAAGGCCAGCCCCAGCATTTT.